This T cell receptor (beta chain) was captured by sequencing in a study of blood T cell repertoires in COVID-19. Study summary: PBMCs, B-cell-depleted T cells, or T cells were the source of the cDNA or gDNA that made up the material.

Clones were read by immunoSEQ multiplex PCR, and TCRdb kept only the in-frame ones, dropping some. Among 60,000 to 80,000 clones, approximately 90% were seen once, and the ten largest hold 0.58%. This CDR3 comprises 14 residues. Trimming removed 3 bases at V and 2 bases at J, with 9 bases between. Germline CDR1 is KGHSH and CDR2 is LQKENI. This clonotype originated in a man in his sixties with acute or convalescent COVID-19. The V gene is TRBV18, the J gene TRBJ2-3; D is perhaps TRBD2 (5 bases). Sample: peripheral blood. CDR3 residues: CASSPPSFTDTQYF. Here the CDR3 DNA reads TGTGCCAGCTCACCCCCTAGCTTCACAGATACGCAGTATTTT.